These 7 T cell receptor beta chains came from one sample sequenced in a study of T cells expressing NK-cell markers. Reanalyzing the 5' RACE reads, TCRdb keeps one entry per CDR3 protein, without DNA. Its clone listing holds under 35,000 distinct CDR3 sequences. Sequencing input: blood T cells: a sorted CD56 or NKG2C T cell subset, CD4+ or CD8+ T cells, or bulk PBMC T cells (not recorded which). Receptors originate from a woman aged 18 to 75 in good health.

This chain uses TRBV7-9 with TRBJ2-7; the D call of TRBD2 rests on TCRdb alone, since no DNA is present to check it. Per germline, CDR1 SEHNR and CDR2 FQNEAQ (reference sequence). The CDR3 spans 13 residues. The CDR3 sequence is CASSWGGGNEQYF.

V usage is TRBV7-9 and J usage is TRBJ2-3; TCRdb returns TRBD1, unconfirmable since there is no DNA. CDR3 length: 16 residues. CDR1 is SEHNR and CDR2 is FQNEAQ in the germline V gene (reference sequence). The CDR3: CASSPPRGGGTDTQYF.

V and J are TRBV4-1 and TRBJ1-5; TCRdb's assignment of TRBD1 cannot be checked, as there is no DNA. CDR1 is MGHRA and CDR2 is YSYEKL in the germline V gene. This CDR3 region has 15 residues. CDR3: CASSPGTGLNQPQHF.

This sequence joins TRBV9 and TRBJ2-1; TCRdb's D call of TRBD2 is untestable without DNA. Per the germline V gene, CDR1 is SGDLS and CDR2 is YYNGEE. CDR3 length equals 14 residues. The CDR3 loop is CASSVEGGRDEQFF.

This chain links TRBV9 with TRBJ2-7; TCRdb picks TRBD2, but there is no DNA to check that call. Germline values: CDR1 SGDLS, CDR2 YYNGEE. The length of the CDR3 is 15 residues. This CDR3 reads CASSETAGGPYEQYF.

The gene calls are TRBV27 and TRBJ2-3. Per germline, CDR1 MNHEY and CDR2 SMNVEV (reference sequence). This CDR3 has 14 residues. The CDR3 sequence is CASGASKSTDTQYF.

CDR3 protein: CASSLVLSSANEQFF. The V and J genes are TRBV12-3 or TRBV12-4 and TRBJ2-1; there is no DNA to check the TCRdb D call of TRBD2. This CDR3 is 15 amino acids long.